The rows below give T cell receptor beta chains drawn from one sample of a study of graft-versus-host responses after intestinal transplantation. Their specific antigens are unknown. Here immunoSEQ multiplex PCR was the method, and the copy in TCRdb shows in-frame clones only, minus some. The sample carries about 130,000 clones, around 90% recorded once. This material consisted of unstimulated CD4+ T cells sorted from spleen or lymph node cells, taken before intestinal transplant. These receptors all stem from a human donor who received an intestinal transplant. Both conserved end residues are part of each CDR3. D genes are given only for firm matches. A row's size may be missing; if present it is once, few, many or a size class.

j_gene | abundance | v_gene | d_gene | CDR3nt | CDR3aa
TRBJ2-7 | NA | TRBV27 | NA | TGTGCCAGCAGTCCTCACCTAAGACAGGAAGAGCAGTACTTC | CASSPHLRQEEQYF
TRBJ2-5 | NA | TRBV6-5 | NA | TGTGCCAGCAGTTACACCGAAGAGACCCAGTACTTC | CASSYTEETQYF
TRBJ2-1 | NA | TRBV7-9 | TRBD2 | TGTGCCAGCAGCTTACTAGCGGGAGGGCCGAATGAGCAGTTCTTC | CASSLLAGGPNEQFF
TRBJ2-1 | NA | TRBV28 | TRBD1 | TGTGCCAGCAGTTTATCGCCAGGGGGCTCCTACAATGAGCAGTTCTTC | CASSLSPGGSYNEQFF
TRBJ2-3 | once | TRBV6-5 | TRBD2 | TGTGCCAGCAGTCCGGGGGGGGCGACAGATACGCAGTATTTT | CASSPGGATDTQYF
TRBJ1-5 | once | TRBV18 | TRBD1 | TGTGCCAGCTCACCAGACAGGGGCAATCAGCCCCAGCATTTT | CASSPDRGNQPQHF
TRBJ1-4 | NA | TRBV30 | TRBD1 | TGTGCCTGGACCGACAGGGGAGGTCCTGAAAAACTGTTTTTT | CAWTDRGGPEKLFF
TRBJ1-5 | NA | TRBV6-1 | NA | TGTGCCAGCAGTGCCGGGCCAGGCGGGCTCCCCGGCAATCAGCCCCAGCATTTT | CASSAGPGGLPGNQPQHF
TRBJ1-5 | NA | TRBV28 | TRBD1 | TGTGCCAGCAGTAGCGACAGGGAGAATCAGCCCCAGCATTTT | CASSSDRENQPQHF
TRBJ2-7 | NA | TRBV5-1 | NA | TGCGCCAGCAGCTTGGGCGCGGGGATTAACCACGAGCAGTACTTC | CASSLGAGINHEQYF
TRBJ2-1 | NA | TRBV28 | NA | TGTGCCAGCAGTTTTGCAGGGGTCGACCGGTCCTACAATGAGCAGTTCTTC | CASSFAGVDRSYNEQFF
TRBJ1-4 | NA | TRBV28 | NA | TGTGCCAGCAGGTCTTACAGGAGTTATAATGAAAAACTGTTTTTT | CASRSYRSYNEKLFF
TRBJ2-7 | NA | TRBV28 | TRBD1 | TGTGCCAGCAGGGGAATGGGACAGGGGGGAACCTACGAGCAGTACTTC | CASRGMGQGGTYEQYF
TRBJ2-3 | NA | TRBV2 | NA | TGTGCCAGCAGTGTCTCCACAGATACGCAGTATTTT | CASSVSTDTQYF
TRBJ2-4 | NA | TRBV28 | NA | TGTGCCAGCAGTTTGTCAGGTCTAGCCAAAAACATTCAGTACTTC | CASSLSGLAKNIQYF
TRBJ1-1 | NA | TRBV6-5 | NA | TGTGCCAGCAGAAATTATTACCTGTCTGCTGAAGCTTTCTTT | CASRNYYLSAEAFF
TRBJ2-7 | NA | TRBV11-2 | TRBD2 | TGTGCCAGCAGCTCCCCGGGACTAGCGGGAGGGCCTTACTACGAGCAGTACTTC | CASSSPGLAGGPYYEQYF
TRBJ1-6 | NA | TRBV7-2 | TRBD1 | TGTGCCAGCAGCTTAGTACCAGGGGGCTCCTATAATTCACCCCTCCACTTT | CASSLVPGGSYNSPLHF
TRBJ2-3 | NA | TRBV19 | TRBD2 | TGTGCCAGTAGTAATGGCGGGAGCTCCACAGATACGCAGTATTTT | CASSNGGSSTDTQYF
TRBJ2-7 | NA | TRBV7-6 | TRBD2 | TGTGCCAGCAGCCCGGGGAGCGGGGGGACCTACGAGCAGTACTTC | CASSPGSGGTYEQYF
TRBJ2-2 | NA | TRBV9 | NA | TGTGCCAGCAGCGTAGACCCTTCGAACACCGGGGAGCTGTTTTTT | CASSVDPSNTGELFF
TRBJ1-1 | NA | TRBV28 | NA | TGTGCCAGCAGTCCCCTGAACACTGAAGCTTTCTTT | CASSPLNTEAFF
TRBJ1-5 | NA | TRBV6-4 | NA | TGTGCCAGCGCCCGGGGGTCTAGCAATCAGCCCCAGCATTTT | CASARGSSNQPQHF
TRBJ2-6 | NA | TRBV25-1 | NA | TGTGCCAGCAGTTCTGTGCAGACCTCTGGGGCCAACGTCCTGACTTTC | CASSSVQTSGANVLTF
TRBJ2-5 | NA | TRBV7-3 | NA | TGTGCCAGCAGCCCCGGTCAAGGGGCCCTGTACCAAGAGACCCAGTACTTC | CASSPGQGALYQETQYF
TRBJ1-5 | NA | TRBV21-1 | NA | TGTGCCAGCAGCAAAGGCGGAGGGACAGGGAGCAATCAGCCCCAGCATTTT | CASSKGGGTGSNQPQHF
TRBJ2-1 | NA | TRBV18 | TRBD1 | TGTGCCAGCTCACCACTACTGGGACAGGGGGCTAGAGAGCAGTTCTTC | CASSPLLGQGAREQFF
TRBJ2-3 | NA | TRBV10-3 | TRBD1 | TGTGCCATCAGTGAAAGGCAGGGGGCCGGGATCAGCACAGATACGCAGTATTTT | CAISERQGAGISTDTQYF
TRBJ2-7 | NA | TRBV5-1 | TRBD2 | TGCGCCAGCAGCTTGCCTCTAGCGGGACTCTCCTACGAGCAGTACTTC | CASSLPLAGLSYEQYF
TRBJ1-5 | NA | TRBV27 | NA | TGTGCCAGCAGTTTCCTGCAGGGAATGCAGCCCCAGCATTTT | CASSFLQGMQPQHF
TRBJ2-1 | NA | TRBV29-1 | NA | TGCAGCGTTGAATATGAGCAGTTCTTC | CSVEYEQFF
TRBJ2-5 | NA | TRBV10-1 | TRBD2 | TGCGCCAGCAGGGGGAGGGCCCAAGAGACCCAGTACTTC | CASRGRAQETQYF
TRBJ2-3 | NA | TRBV28 | TRBD2 | TGTGCCAGCAGTTCCCAAGCGGGATGGGGAAATACGCAGTATTTT | CASSSQAGWGNTQYF
TRBJ2-1 | NA | TRBV7-3 | NA | TGTGCCAGCAGCTTACGGGGCTACAATGAGCAGTTCTTC | CASSLRGYNEQFF
TRBJ1-1 | NA | TRBV6-5 | TRBD1 | TGTGCCAGCAGTTACCGATGGGACAGCGACACTGAAGCTTTCTTT | CASSYRWDSDTEAFF
TRBJ2-7 | NA | TRBV6-5 | TRBD2 | TGTGCCAGCACTGGGACTAGCGGGGCCTACGAGCAGTACTTC | CASTGTSGAYEQYF
TRBJ2-7 | few | TRBV7-3 | TRBD2 | TGTGCCAGCAGCTTACGGGGGGGAACCTCCTACGAGCAGTACTTC | CASSLRGGTSYEQYF
TRBJ1-1 | NA | TRBV18 | NA | TGTGCCAGCTCACCACCTGGGCAGCTGAACACTGAAGCTTTCTTT | CASSPPGQLNTEAFF
TRBJ2-3 | NA | TRBV7-3 | NA | TGTGCCAGCAGCTCTATTCTGGGGACAGGGGAACTAGCGGGAGAGGGGGATACGCAGTATTTT | CASSSILGTGELAGEGDTQYF
TRBJ1-5 | NA | TRBV4-1 | TRBD1 | TGCGCCAGCAGCCAGTGGACAGGGGGCGGACAGCCCCAGCATTTT | CASSQWTGGGQPQHF
TRBJ2-5 | NA | TRBV30 | NA | TGTGCCTGGAGGATTACCCCAGAGACCCAGTACTTC | CAWRITPETQYF
TRBJ2-1 | once | TRBV7-6 | NA | TGTGCCAGCAGCTTAGTGGGTGGGAATGAGCAGTTCTTC | CASSLVGGNEQFF
TRBJ2-7 | NA | TRBV6-6 | NA | TGTGCCAGCAGTTACTCGAAGGTGCAGTACTTC | CASSYSKVQYF
TRBJ2-7 | NA | TRBV27 | NA | TGTGCCAGCACCACATGGACAGCACCCTACGAGCAGTACTTC | CASTTWTAPYEQYF
TRBJ2-1 | once | TRBV4-3 | NA | TGCGCCAGCAGCCAAGATCGCCAGCTCACTTACAATGAGCAGTTCTTC | CASSQDRQLTYNEQFF